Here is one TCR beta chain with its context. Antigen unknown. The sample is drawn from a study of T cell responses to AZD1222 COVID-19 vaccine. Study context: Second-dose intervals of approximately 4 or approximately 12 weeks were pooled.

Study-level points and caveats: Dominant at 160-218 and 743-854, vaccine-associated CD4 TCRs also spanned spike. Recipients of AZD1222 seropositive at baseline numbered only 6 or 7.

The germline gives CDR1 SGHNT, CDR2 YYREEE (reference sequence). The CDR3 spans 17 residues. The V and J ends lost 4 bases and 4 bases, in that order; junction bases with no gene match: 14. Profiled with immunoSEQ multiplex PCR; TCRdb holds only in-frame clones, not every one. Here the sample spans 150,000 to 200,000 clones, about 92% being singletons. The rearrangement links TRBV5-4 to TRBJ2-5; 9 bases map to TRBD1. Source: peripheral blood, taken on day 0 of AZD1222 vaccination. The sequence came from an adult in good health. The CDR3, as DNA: TGTGCCAGCAGCCTAGACTTACAGGGGGCGTCTCTAGAGACCCAGTACTTC. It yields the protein CASSLDLQGASLETQYF.